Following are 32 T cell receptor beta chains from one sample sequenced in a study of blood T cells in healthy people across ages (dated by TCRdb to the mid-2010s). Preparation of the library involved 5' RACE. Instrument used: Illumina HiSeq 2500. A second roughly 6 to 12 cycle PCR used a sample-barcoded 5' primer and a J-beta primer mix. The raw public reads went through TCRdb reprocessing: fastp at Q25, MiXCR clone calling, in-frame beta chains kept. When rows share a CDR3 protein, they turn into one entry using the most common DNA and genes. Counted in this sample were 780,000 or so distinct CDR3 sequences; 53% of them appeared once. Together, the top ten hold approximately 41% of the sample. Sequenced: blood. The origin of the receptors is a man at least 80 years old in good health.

In DNA form, the CDR3 reads TGTGCCAGCAGTGAAGGTGCAGGGGCCCACTATGGCTACACCTTC. Translating gives CASSEGAGAHYGYTF. The rearrangement joins TRBV2 to TRBJ1-2, with D tentatively TRBD1 (6 bases). Germline V gives CDR1 SNHLY, CDR2 FYNNEI. V was cut by 1 base and J by 3 bases, with 12 bases left in between. The CDR3 consists of 15 residues.

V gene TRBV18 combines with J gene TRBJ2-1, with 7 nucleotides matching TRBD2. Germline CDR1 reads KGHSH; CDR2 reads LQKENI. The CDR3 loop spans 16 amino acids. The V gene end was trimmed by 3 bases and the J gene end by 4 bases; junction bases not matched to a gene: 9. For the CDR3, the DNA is TGTGCCAGCTCACCCCTAGCGGAGATGGGGTACAATGAGCAGTTCTTC. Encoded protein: CASSPLAEMGYNEQFF.

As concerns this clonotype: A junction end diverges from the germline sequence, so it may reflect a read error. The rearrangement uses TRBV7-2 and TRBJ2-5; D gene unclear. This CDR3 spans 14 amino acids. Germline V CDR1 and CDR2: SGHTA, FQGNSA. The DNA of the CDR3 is TGTGCCAGCATCTTAGCTCATACTCAAGAGACCCAGTACTTC. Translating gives CASILAHTQETQYF.

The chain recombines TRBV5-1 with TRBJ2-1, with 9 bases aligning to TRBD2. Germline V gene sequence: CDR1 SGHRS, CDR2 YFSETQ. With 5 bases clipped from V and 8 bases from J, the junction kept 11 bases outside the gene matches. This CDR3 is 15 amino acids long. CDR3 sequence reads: CASREWGTSIYEQFF. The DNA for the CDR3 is TGCGCCAGCAGAGAATGGGGGACTAGCATCTATGAGCAGTTCTTC.

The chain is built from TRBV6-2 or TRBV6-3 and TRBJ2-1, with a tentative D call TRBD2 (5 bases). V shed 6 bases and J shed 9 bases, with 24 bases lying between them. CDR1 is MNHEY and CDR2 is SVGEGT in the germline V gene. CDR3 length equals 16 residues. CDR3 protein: CASRNGGPGRAREQFF. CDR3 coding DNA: TGTGCCAGCAGGAACGGCGGGCCGGGTCGAGCACGTGAGCAGTTCTTC.

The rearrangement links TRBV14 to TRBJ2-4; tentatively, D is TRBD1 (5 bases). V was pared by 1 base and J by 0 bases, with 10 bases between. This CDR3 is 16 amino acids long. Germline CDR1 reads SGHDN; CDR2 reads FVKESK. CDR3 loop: CASSQARALAKNIQYF. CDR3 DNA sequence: TGTGCCAGCAGCCAAGCCAGGGCTCTAGCCAAAAACATTCAGTACTTC.

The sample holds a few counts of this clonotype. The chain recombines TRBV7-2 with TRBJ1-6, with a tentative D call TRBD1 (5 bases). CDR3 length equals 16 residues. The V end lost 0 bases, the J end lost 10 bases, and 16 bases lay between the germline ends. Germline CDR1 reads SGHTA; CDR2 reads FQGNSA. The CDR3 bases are TGTGCCAGCAGCTTAGCGAGCGGGGCGGGAAGGTCACCCCTCCACTTT. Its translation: CASSLASGAGRSPLHF.

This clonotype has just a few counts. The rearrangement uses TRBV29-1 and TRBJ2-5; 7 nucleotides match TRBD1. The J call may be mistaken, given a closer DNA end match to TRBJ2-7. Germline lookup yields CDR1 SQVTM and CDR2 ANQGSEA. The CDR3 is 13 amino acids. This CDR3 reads CSVPGQSSYEQYF. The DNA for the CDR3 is TGCAGCGTTCCGGGACAGAGTTCTTACGAGCAGTACTTC.

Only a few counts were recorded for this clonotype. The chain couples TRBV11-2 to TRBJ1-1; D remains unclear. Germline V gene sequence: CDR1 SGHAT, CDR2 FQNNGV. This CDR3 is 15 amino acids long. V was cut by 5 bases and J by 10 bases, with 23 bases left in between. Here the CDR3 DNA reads TGTGCCAGCAGCGCGACCGGCGTTGAGCGTATATTAGCTTTCTTT. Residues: CASSATGVERILAFF.

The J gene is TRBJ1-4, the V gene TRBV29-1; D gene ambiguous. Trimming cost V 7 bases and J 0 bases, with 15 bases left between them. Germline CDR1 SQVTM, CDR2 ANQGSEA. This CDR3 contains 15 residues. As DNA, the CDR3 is TGCAGCGCCCGGGGAGGTCCCTCAACTAATGAAAAACTGTTTTTT. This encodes CSARGGPSTNEKLFF.

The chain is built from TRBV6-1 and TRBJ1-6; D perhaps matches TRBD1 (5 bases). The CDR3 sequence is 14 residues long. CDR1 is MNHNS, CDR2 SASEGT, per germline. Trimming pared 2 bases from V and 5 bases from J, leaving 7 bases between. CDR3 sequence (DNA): TGTGCCAGCAGTGAACAGGGCAATAATTCACCCCTCCACTTT. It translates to CASSEQGNNSPLHF.

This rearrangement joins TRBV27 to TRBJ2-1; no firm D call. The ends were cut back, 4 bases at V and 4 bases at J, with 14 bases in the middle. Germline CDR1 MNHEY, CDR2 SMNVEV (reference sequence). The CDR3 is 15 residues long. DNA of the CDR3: TGTGCCAGCAGTTCTCTCGCTGCCAAATACAATGAGCAGTTCTTC. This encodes CASSSLAAKYNEQFF.

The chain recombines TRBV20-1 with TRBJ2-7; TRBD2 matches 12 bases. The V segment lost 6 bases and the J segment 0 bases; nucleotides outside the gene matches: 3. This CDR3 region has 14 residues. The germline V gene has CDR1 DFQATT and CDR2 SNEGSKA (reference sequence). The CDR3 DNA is TGCAGTGCCACACTAGCGGGAGGCTCCTACGAGCAGTACTTC. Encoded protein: CSATLAGGSYEQYF.

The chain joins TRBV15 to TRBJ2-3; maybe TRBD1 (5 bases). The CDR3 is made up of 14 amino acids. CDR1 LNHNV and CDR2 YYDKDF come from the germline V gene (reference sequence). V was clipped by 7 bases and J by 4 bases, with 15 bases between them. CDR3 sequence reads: CATTPAWGPDTQYF. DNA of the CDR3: TGTGCCACCACCCCGGCGTGGGGCCCAGATACGCAGTATTTT.

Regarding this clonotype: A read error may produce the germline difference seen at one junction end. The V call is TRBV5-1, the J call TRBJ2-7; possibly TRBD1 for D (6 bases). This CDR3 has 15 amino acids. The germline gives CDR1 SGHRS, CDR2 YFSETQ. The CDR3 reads CASSLGGGGTYEQYF. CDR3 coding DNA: TGTGCCAGCAGCTTAGGGGGTGGTGGTACCTACGAGCAGTACTTC.

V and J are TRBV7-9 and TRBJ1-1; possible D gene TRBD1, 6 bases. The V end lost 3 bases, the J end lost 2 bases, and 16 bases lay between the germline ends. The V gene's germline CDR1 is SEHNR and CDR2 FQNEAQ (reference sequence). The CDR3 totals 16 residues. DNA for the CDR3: TGTGCCAGCAGCTTGCGGGGGGCAGGCGGAAACACTGAAGCTTTCTTT. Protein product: CASSLRGAGGNTEAFF. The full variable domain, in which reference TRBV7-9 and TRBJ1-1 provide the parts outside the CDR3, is DTGVSQNPRHKITKRGQNVTFRCDPISEHNRLYWYRQTLGQGPEFLTYFQNEAQLEKSRLLSDRFSAERPKGSFSTLEIQRTEQGDSAMYLCASSLRGAGGNTEAFFGQGTRLTVV.

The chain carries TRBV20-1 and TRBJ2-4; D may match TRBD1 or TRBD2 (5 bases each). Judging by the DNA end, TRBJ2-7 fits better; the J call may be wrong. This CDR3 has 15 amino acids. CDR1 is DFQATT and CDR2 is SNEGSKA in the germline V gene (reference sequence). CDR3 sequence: CSATDRGPPTDEQYF. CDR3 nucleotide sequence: TGCAGTGCTACAGACCGGGGACCTCCGACTGACGAGCAGTACTTC.

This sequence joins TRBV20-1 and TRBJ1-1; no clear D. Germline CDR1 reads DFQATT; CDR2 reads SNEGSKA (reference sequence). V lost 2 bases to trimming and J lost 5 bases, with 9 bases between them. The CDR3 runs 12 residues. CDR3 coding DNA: TGCAGTGCTAGAATGGGTAGGACTGAAGCTTTCTTT. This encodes CSARMGRTEAFF.

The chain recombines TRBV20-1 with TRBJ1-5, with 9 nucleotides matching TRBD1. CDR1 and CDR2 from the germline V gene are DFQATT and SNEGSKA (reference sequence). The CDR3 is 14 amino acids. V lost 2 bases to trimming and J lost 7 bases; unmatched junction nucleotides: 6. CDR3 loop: CSARSTGGRQPQHF. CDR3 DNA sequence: TGCAGTGCTAGATCTACAGGGGGCAGGCAGCCCCAGCATTTT.

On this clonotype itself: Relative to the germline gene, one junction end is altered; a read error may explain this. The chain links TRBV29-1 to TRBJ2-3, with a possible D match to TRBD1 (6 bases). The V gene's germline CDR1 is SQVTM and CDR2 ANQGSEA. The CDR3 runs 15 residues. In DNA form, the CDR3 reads TGCAGCGCTGAAGGGGACAAAGGGGGCACAGATACGCAGTATTTT. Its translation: CSAEGDKGGTDTQYF.

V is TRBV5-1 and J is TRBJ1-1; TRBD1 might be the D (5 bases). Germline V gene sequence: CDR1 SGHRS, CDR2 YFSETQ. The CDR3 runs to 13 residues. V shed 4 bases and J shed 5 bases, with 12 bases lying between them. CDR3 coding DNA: TGCGCCAGCAGCATAGGGGAGAGGACTGAAGCTTTCTTT. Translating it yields CASSIGERTEAFF.

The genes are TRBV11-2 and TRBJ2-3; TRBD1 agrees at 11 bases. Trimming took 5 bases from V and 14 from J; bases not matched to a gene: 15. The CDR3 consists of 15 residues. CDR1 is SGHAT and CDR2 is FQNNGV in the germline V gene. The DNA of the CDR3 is TGTGCCAGCAGCCCGAGCCGGGACAGGGGGAGATACGCGTATTTT. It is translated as CASSPSRDRGRYAYF.

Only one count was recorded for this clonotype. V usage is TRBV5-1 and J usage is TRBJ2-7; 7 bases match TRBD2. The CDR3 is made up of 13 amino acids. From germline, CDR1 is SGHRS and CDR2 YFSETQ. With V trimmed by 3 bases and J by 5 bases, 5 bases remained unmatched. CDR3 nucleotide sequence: TGCGCCAGCAGCTCCGGGGGAGGGAACGAGCAGTACTTC. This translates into CASSSGGGNEQYF.

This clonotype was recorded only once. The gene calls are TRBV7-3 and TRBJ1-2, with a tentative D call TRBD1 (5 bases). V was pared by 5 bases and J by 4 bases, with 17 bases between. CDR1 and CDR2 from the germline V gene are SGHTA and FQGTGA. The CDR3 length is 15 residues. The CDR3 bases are TGTGCCAGCAGCCCGGGCCGGGGCTCCGGCTATGGCTACACCTTC. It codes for CASSPGRGSGYGYTF.

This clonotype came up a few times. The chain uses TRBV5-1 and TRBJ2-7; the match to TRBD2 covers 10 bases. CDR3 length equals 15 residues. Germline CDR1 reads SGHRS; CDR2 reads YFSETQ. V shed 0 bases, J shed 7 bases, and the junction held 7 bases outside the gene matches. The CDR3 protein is CASSLAGTSVREQYF. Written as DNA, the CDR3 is TGCGCCAGCAGCTTGGCCGGGACTAGCGTTAGGGAGCAGTACTTC.

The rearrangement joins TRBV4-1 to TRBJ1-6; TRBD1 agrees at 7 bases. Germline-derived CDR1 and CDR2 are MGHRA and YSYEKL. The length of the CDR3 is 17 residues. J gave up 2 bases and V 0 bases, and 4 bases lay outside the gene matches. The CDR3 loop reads CASSQDGDSAYNSPLHF. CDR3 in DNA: TGCGCCAGCAGCCAAGACGGGGACAGCGCCTATAATTCACCCCTCCACTTT.

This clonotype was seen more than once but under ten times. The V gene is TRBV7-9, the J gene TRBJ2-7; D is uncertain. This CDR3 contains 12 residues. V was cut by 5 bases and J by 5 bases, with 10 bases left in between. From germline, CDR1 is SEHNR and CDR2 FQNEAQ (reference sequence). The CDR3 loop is CASSTTANEQYF. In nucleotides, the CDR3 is TGTGCCAGCAGCACAACAGCAAACGAGCAGTACTTC.

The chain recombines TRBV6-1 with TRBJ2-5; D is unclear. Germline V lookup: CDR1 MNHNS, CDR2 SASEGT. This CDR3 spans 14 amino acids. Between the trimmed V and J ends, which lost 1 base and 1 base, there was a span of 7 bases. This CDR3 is CASSEGPGQETQYF. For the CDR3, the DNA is TGTGCCAGCAGTGAAGGTCCAGGCCAAGAGACCCAGTACTTC.

Here the CDR3 reads CASSTTGGQDTQYF. CDR3 coding DNA: TGTGCCAGCAGCACCACGGGGGGCCAGGATACGCAGTATTTT. The rearrangement joins TRBV9 to TRBJ2-3; possible D gene TRBD2, 7 bases. Trimming took off 4 bases at V and 6 bases at J, with 15 bases between the two ends. Germline-derived CDR1 and CDR2 are SGDLS and YYNGEE. There are 14 residues in the CDR3.

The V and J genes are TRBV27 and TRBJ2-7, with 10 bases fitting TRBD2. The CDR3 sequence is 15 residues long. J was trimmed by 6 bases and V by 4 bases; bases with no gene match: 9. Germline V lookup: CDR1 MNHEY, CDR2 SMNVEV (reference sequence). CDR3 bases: TGTGCCAGCAGTTCCTCTAGCGGGAGTTGGACCGAGCAGTACTTC. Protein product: CASSSSSGSWTEQYF.

CDR3 DNA: TGTGCCAGCAGTGAAGCGGGGGGGTGGGAGCAGTTCTTC. Its translation is CASSEAGGWEQFF. V gene TRBV2 combines with J gene TRBJ2-1; 7 bases align to TRBD2. The CDR3 is 13 residues long. Trimming cost V 0 bases and J 10 bases; bases outside gene matches: 3. Germline lookup yields CDR1 SNHLY and CDR2 FYNNEI.

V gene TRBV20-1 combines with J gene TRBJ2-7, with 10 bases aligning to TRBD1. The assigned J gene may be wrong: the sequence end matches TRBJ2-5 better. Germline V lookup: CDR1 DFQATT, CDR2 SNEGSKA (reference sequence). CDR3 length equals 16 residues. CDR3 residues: CSAASPGTGDSETQYF. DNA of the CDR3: TGCAGTGCCGCATCCCCCGGGACAGGGGATTCAGAGACCCAGTACTTC.